The 9 T cell receptor beta chains below were found in one sample sequenced in a study of cytomegalovirus exposure and HLA in healthy donors (dated by TCRdb to 2016 to 2017). Library generation was performed with the immunoSEQ multiplex PCR assay. For the multiplex PCR, a mixture combining 60 forward primers for TCR Vbeta segments and 13 reverse primers for TCR Jbeta segments was used. This immuneACCESS table, as held by TCRdb, lists in-frame sequences with V and J called but not all clones. Of the missing ones, under half trace to an unresolved V gene in checked studies; the others have no known cause. The table for this sample lists about 160,000 clones; 60% to 85% of them were counted only once. Around 2% of the sample is in the top ten clones. Sample: PBMCs. These receptors originate from a man aged 45 to 65 in good health and CMV-seropositive.

The J gene is TRBJ1-5, the V gene TRBV28; 10 bases agree with TRBD1. The CDR3 extends over 17 amino acids. V lost 8 bases, J lost 4 bases, and 14 bases stayed unmatched. Germline loops: CDR1 MDHEN, CDR2 SYDVKM. CDR3 DNA sequence: TGTGCCAGCGCTACCGGGACAGGGGTTTTTTTAAATCAGCCCCAGCATTTT. This translates into CASATGTGVFLNQPQHF.

The chain links TRBV6-4 to TRBJ1-4, with 11 bases matching TRBD1. CDR1 is MRHNA and CDR2 is SNTAGT in the germline V gene. The CDR3 consists of 17 residues. The ends lost 7 bases at V and 7 bases at J; junction bases unmatched: 14. CDR3 in amino acids: CASTGTGGDGSSEKLFF. The CDR3 DNA reads TGTGCCAGCACCGGGACAGGGGGTGATGGGTCAAGTGAAAAACTGTTTTTT.

V is TRBV9 and J is TRBJ1-6, with D unclear. Between the trimmed V and J ends, which lost 0 bases and 10 bases, there was a span of 8 bases. Germline V gives CDR1 SGDLS, CDR2 YYNGEE. There are 13 residues in the CDR3. CDR3 DNA: TGTGCCAGCAGCGTAGGGGAGCGGTCACCCCTCCACTTT. It is translated as CASSVGERSPLHF.

The gene calls are TRBV7-9 and TRBJ2-1; possibly TRBD2 for D (7 bases). CDR1 and CDR2 (germline): SEHNR, FQNEAQ (reference sequence). Trimming left V 5 bases short and J 8 bases short, with 16 bases between. The CDR3 has 14 residues. The CDR3 protein is CASSTRGGAYEQFF. The CDR3 nucleotides are TGTGCCAGCAGCACAAGGGGGGGGGCCTATGAGCAGTTCTTC. Together with reference TRBV7-9 and TRBJ2-1, the CDR3 gives the full variable domain: DTGVSQNPRHKITKRGQNVTFRCDPISEHNRLYWYRQTLGQGPEFLTYFQNEAQLEKSRLLSDRFSAERPKGSFSTLEIQRTEQGDSAMYLCASSTRGGAYEQFFGPGTRLTVL.

The rearrangement links TRBV5-4 to TRBJ1-1, with TRBD1 identical over 8 bases. The CDR3 consists of 15 residues. The germline CDR1 and CDR2 sequences are SGHNT and YYREEE (reference sequence). V shed 3 bases and J 0 bases; nucleotides not matched to a gene: 4. DNA of the CDR3: TGTGCCAGCAGCTCTCGGACAGGGCTGAACACTGAAGCTTTCTTT. This gives the protein CASSSRTGLNTEAFF.

The chain carries TRBV2 and TRBJ2-5; 9 bases are a match to TRBD1. CDR3 size: 14 residues. V shed 4 bases and J 3 bases; nucleotides not matched to a gene: 3. The germline CDR1 and CDR2 sequences are SNHLY and FYNNEI. CDR3 residues: CASSGTGVEETQYF. In nucleotides, the CDR3 is TGTGCCAGCAGTGGGACAGGGGTTGAAGAGACCCAGTACTTC.

V gene TRBV11-3 combines with J gene TRBJ2-7; perhaps TRBD2 as D (7 bases). Germline loops: CDR1 SGHNT, CDR2 YENEEA. V lost 5 bases and J lost 3, with 14 bases in between. CDR3 size: 14 residues. The CDR3 region is CASSEGGGIYEQYF. CDR3 nucleotides: TGTGCCAGCAGCGAAGGGGGGGGGATCTACGAGCAGTACTTC.

A single count supports this clone. The rearrangement joins TRBV6-6 to TRBJ2-7, with 8 bases identical to TRBD1. Trimming cost V 10 bases and J 6 bases; bases outside gene matches: 8. Germline CDR1 and CDR2: MNHNY and SVGAGI (reference sequence). The CDR3 is made up of 12 amino acids. Here the CDR3 DNA reads TGTGCCACCCAACAGGGGGAAGGCGAGCAGTACTTC. Amino acid sequence: CATQQGEGEQYF.

The rearrangement joins TRBV10-3 to TRBJ1-1; 7 bases fit TRBD1. J gave up 0 bases and V 6 bases, and 4 bases lay outside the gene matches. Germline V lookup: CDR1 ENHRY, CDR2 SYGVKD. This CDR3 spans 14 amino acids. The CDR3 DNA follows: TGTGCCATCAGGAACAGGGGAATGAACACTGAAGCTTTCTTT. Its translation: CAIRNRGMNTEAFF.